These 30 T cell receptor beta chains came from one sample sequenced in a study of shared clonotypes between healthy human individuals. Using immunoSEQ multiplex PCR, the repertoire was profiled, and TCRdb retains in-frame clones only, with some absent. Among about 2.2 million clones listed, roughly 91% were seen once. Naive CD8 populations comprised CD45RO-negative cells positively selected for CCR7, excluding terminally differentiated effector memory CD45RA+ cells. The sample taken for sequencing was naive CD8+ T cells from PBMCs. The receptors originated from a man between 18 and 29 years old in good health. Some clones in this sample may be carry-over from other donors' samples.

The chain recombines TRBV7-7 with TRBJ2-7; D might be TRBD1 (5 bases). With 5 bases removed from V and 6 bases from J, the gap between germline ends came to 14 bases. The CDR3 sequence is 13 residues long. The V gene's germline CDR1 is SSHAT and CDR2 FNYEAQ (reference sequence). CDR3 sequence (DNA): TGTGCCAGCAGCATACACCAGGGCGCCGAGCAGTACTTC. This codes for CASSIHQGAEQYF.

The V and J genes are TRBV28 and TRBJ2-7; 13 nucleotides agree with TRBD2. Germline-derived CDR1 and CDR2 are MDHEN and SYDVKM. Trimming at V came to 5 bases and at J to 0 bases, leaving 4 bases not matched to a gene. The CDR3 consists of 16 residues. DNA of the CDR3: TGTGCCAGCAGTCCAGGACTAGCGGGAGCCTCCTACGAGCAGTACTTC. Protein product: CASSPGLAGASYEQYF.

The chain is built from TRBV28 and TRBJ2-4; 7 nucleotides match TRBD1. Germline CDR1 reads MDHEN; CDR2 reads SYDVKM. Trimming took 5 bases from V and 16 from J; bases not matched to a gene: 14. The CDR3 spans 13 residues. CDR3 sequence (DNA): TGTGCCAGCAGTCGTCCCGGGACAGATTTCAGTTACTTC. Protein: CASSRPGTDFSYF.

This clone was counted only a few times. The rearrangement joins TRBV28 to TRBJ1-1; no clear D. CDR1 and CDR2 (germline): MDHEN, SYDVKM. The CDR3 has 14 residues. V lost 5 bases and J lost 1, with 11 bases in between. The CDR3 DNA sequence: TGTGCCAGCAGTATACCTCGGGGGAACACTGAAGCTTTCTTT. Translation gives CASSIPRGNTEAFF.

This chain connects TRBV4-3 to TRBJ2-6; 8 nucleotides agree with TRBD1. Trimming at V came to 1 base and at J to 1 base, leaving 3 bases not matched to a gene. CDR3 size: 17 residues. Per the germline V gene, CDR1 is LGHNA and CDR2 is YSLEER. CDR3 amino acids: CASSQGTGPSGANVLTF. In DNA, the CDR3 is TGCGCCAGCAGCCAAGGGACAGGGCCGTCTGGGGCCAACGTCCTGACTTTC.

This chain connects TRBV15 to TRBJ2-1; D not resolved. Germline lookup yields CDR1 LNHNV and CDR2 YYDKDF (reference sequence). With 5 bases removed from V and 6 bases from J, the gap between germline ends came to 17 bases. This CDR3 has 15 residues. The DNA of the CDR3 is TGTGCCACCAGCGAGAGATTCGGGTGGGGCAATGAGCAGTTCTTC. It yields the protein CATSERFGWGNEQFF.

V and J are TRBV5-1 and TRBJ2-7; 7 nucleotides align to TRBD1. The CDR3 consists of 14 residues. V lost 8 bases, J lost 2 bases, and 10 bases stayed unmatched. Germline values: CDR1 SGHRS, CDR2 YFSETQ. The CDR3 sequence: CASAIGGLTYEQYF. CDR3 bases: TGCGCCAGTGCGATAGGGGGCCTTACCTACGAGCAGTACTTC.

This rearrangement joins TRBV2 to TRBJ2-7; possibly TRBD2 for D (6 bases). There are 16 residues in the CDR3. With 0 bases removed from V and 6 bases from J, the gap between germline ends came to 18 bases. CDR1 and CDR2 from the germline V gene are SNHLY and FYNNEI. The CDR3 sequence: CASSEAGTASVSEQYF. The DNA for the CDR3 is TGTGCCAGCAGTGAAGCAGGTACCGCTAGCGTGTCCGAGCAGTACTTC.

The chain links TRBV13 to TRBJ1-3; possibly TRBD1 for D (5 bases). From germline, CDR1 is PRHDT and CDR2 FYEKMQ (reference sequence). Trimming pared 5 bases from V and 4 bases from J, leaving 18 bases between. This CDR3 has 16 residues. CDR3 loop: CASSPVRGRGGNTIYF. DNA of the CDR3: TGTGCCAGCAGCCCAGTGAGGGGCCGGGGAGGAAACACCATATATTTT.

On this clone: The sample has other DNA sequences that encode this CDR3 too. In nucleotides, the CDR3 is TGTGCCAGCAGCGTTGTGGGGGCAAGTGGAAACACCATATATTTT. This codes for CASSVVGASGNTIYF. The chain is built from TRBV9 and TRBJ1-3; perhaps TRBD1 as D (6 bases). V gave up 2 bases and J gave up 3 bases, with 12 bases separating them. The germline CDR1 and CDR2 sequences are SGDLS and YYNGEE. The CDR3 has 15 residues.

The rearrangement links TRBV5-1 to TRBJ2-7, with a weak D call TRBD1 (6 bases). The CDR3 is 14 amino acids. Trimming removed 4 bases at V and 2 bases at J, with 13 bases between. CDR1 SGHRS and CDR2 YFSETQ come from the germline V gene. The CDR3 nucleotides read TGCGCCAGCAGCCCACGGGACATTACCTACGAGCAGTACTTC. This gives the protein CASSPRDITYEQYF.

The CDR3 DNA follows: TGCGCCAGCAGCTTGGGTATTAGCAATCAGCCCCAGCATTTT. This sequence encodes CASSLGISNQPQHF. The chain employs TRBV5-1 and TRBJ1-5; D gene uncertain. V gave up 0 bases and J gave up 0 bases, with 4 bases separating them. The CDR3 runs 14 residues. In germline, CDR1 is SGHRS, CDR2 YFSETQ.

The rearrangement uses TRBV4-1 and TRBJ1-5, with unresolved D. The length of the CDR3 is 15 residues. Germline V lookup: CDR1 MGHRA, CDR2 YSYEKL. V was shortened by 5 bases and J by 3 bases, with 14 bases between the two germline ends. CDR3 in amino acids: CASSKLGVYNQPQHF. The DNA for the CDR3 is TGCGCCAGCAGCAAACTCGGGGTCTACAATCAGCCCCAGCATTTT.

This clone was recorded only once. The chain employs TRBV11-2 and TRBJ1-3, with TRBD1 as a possible D gene (5 bases). Germline CDR1 is SGHAT and CDR2 is FQNNGV. CDR3 size: 16 residues. V lost 1 base, J lost 3 bases, and 13 bases lay in between. CDR3 loop: CASSLGGAKHGNTIYF. As DNA, the CDR3 is TGTGCCAGCAGCTTAGGAGGGGCAAAACATGGAAACACCATATATTTT.

The rearrangement joins TRBV10-1 to TRBJ1-2; no clear D gene. The germline CDR1 and CDR2 sequences are WNHNN and SYGVQD (reference sequence). This CDR3 contains 13 residues. V lost 8 bases and J 4 bases, leaving 14 bases between the germline ends. The CDR3 bases are TGCGCCAGCTTCACCGGGGTTGGCTATGGCTACACCTTC. Residues: CASFTGVGYGYTF.

The table lists this clone with a few counts. This chain connects TRBV7-9 to TRBJ1-2; D is uncertain. Trimming removed 2 bases at V and 4 bases at J, with 8 bases between. Looked up from germline, CDR1 is SEHNR and CDR2 is FQNEAQ (reference sequence). The CDR3 spans 13 residues. The CDR3 spells CASSLQELYGYTF. In nucleotides, the CDR3 is TGTGCCAGCAGCTTACAGGAACTCTATGGCTACACCTTC.

This rearrangement joins TRBV6-5 to TRBJ2-4; D call uncertain. CDR3 length: 12 amino acids. V was clipped by 4 bases and J by 7 bases, with 8 bases between them. The V gene's germline CDR1 is MNHEY and CDR2 SVGAGI. CDR3 DNA sequence: TGTGCCAGCAGTTCGGGTTGGAACATTCAGTACTTC. Its protein product is CASSSGWNIQYF.

The chain joins TRBV11-2 to TRBJ1-1, with D maybe TRBD1 (5 bases). The V end lost 1 base, the J end lost 2 bases, and 11 bases lay between the germline ends. This CDR3 spans 15 amino acids. Germline CDR1 SGHAT, CDR2 FQNNGV. CDR3 sequence reads: CASSLARRVNTEAFF. CDR3 sequence (DNA): TGTGCCAGCAGCTTAGCCCGCAGGGTTAACACTGAAGCTTTCTTT.

V is TRBV6-5 and J is TRBJ1-2, with TRBD1 matching 7 bases. Trimming took 6 bases from V and 7 from J; bases not matched to a gene: 14. The CDR3 sequence is 15 residues long. The germline V gene encodes CDR1 MNHEY and CDR2 SVGAGI. CDR3 protein: CASSMRQGVGGGYTF. The CDR3 coding sequence is TGTGCCAGCAGCATGAGGCAGGGGGTAGGGGGTGGCTACACCTTC.

The CDR3 DNA sequence: TGTGCCAGCAGCGTAGAGGGGACGTACGGAAACACCATATATTTT. Translation: CASSVEGTYGNTIYF. J is TRBJ1-3 and V is TRBV9; possible D gene TRBD1, 5 bases. The germline V gene encodes CDR1 SGDLS and CDR2 YYNGEE. This CDR3 spans 15 amino acids. V dropped 0 bases and J dropped 4 bases, with 11 bases sitting between them.

The V call is TRBV4-1, the J call TRBJ1-1, with 8 bases aligning to TRBD1. The length of the CDR3 is 14 residues. With 8 bases clipped from V and 5 bases from J, the junction kept 10 bases outside the gene matches. Germline values: CDR1 MGHRA, CDR2 YSYEKL. This CDR3 reads CASDVTGGGTEAFF. In DNA form, the CDR3 reads TGCGCCAGCGATGTAACAGGGGGGGGGACTGAAGCTTTCTTT.

The rearrangement joins TRBV27 to TRBJ1-4, with D maybe TRBD1 (5 bases). Trimming shortened V by 2 bases and J by 1 base, and 8 bases separated the two germline ends. The CDR3 is 15 residues long. CDR1 is MNHEY and CDR2 is SMNVEV in the germline V gene (reference sequence). The DNA for the CDR3 is TGTGCCAGCAGTTTAGGGACGGTAACTAATGAAAAACTGTTTTTT. Its protein is CASSLGTVTNEKLFF. Based on the CDR3 plus reference TRBV27 and TRBJ1-4, the full variable domain is EAQVTQNPRYLITVTGKKLTVTCSQNMNHEYMSWYRQDPGLGLRQIYYSMNVEVTDKGDVPEGYKVSRKEKRNFPLILESPSPNQTSLYFCASSLGTVTNEKLFFGSGTQLSVL.

The chain employs TRBV4-1 and TRBJ2-2, with TRBD2 matching over 7 bases. CDR1 MGHRA and CDR2 YSYEKL come from the germline V gene. This CDR3 has 16 amino acids. V lost 1 base, J lost 3 bases, and 5 bases stayed unmatched. The CDR3 loop is CASSQGEGRDTGELFF. The CDR3 region has the DNA TGCGCCAGCAGCCAAGGGGAGGGAAGGGACACCGGGGAGCTGTTTTTT.

The chain uses TRBV4-1 and TRBJ1-2, with 10 nucleotides matching TRBD1. This CDR3 has 15 amino acids. Trimming removed 3 bases from V and 7 bases from J; junction bases left unmatched: 8. Germline lookup yields CDR1 MGHRA and CDR2 YSYEKL. CDR3 residues: CASSHVGTGAVGYTF. CDR3 coding DNA: TGCGCCAGCAGCCATGTTGGGACAGGGGCCGTTGGCTACACCTTC.

The J gene is TRBJ2-7, the V gene TRBV6-5; tentatively, D is TRBD1 (5 bases). Germline assignment: CDR1 MNHEY and CDR2 SVGAGI. This CDR3 is built from 13 residues. Between the trimmed V and J ends, which lost 3 bases and 2 bases, there was a span of 8 bases. CDR3 in DNA: TGTGCCAGCAGTTATGCGACAGCCTACGAGCAGTACTTC. Translated, it gives CASSYATAYEQYF.

The chain carries TRBV9 and TRBJ2-7; TRBD2 might be the D (6 bases). The V gene lost 0 bases and the J gene lost 0 bases, with 10 bases spanning the gap. Germline V gives CDR1 SGDLS, CDR2 YYNGEE. This CDR3 region has 15 residues. The CDR3, as DNA: TGTGCCAGCAGCGTAGGGAGCGGGCACTCCTACGAGCAGTACTTC. It encodes CASSVGSGHSYEQYF.

The rearrangement joins TRBV7-2 to TRBJ2-7; D gene unclear. Deletions cut 3 bases from V and 0 bases from J, with 15 bases between. The CDR3 has 16 amino acids. Per the germline V gene, CDR1 is SGHTA and CDR2 is FQGNSA. CDR3 residues: CASSFPEQSLSYEQYF. The DNA for the CDR3 is TGTGCCAGCAGCTTTCCGGAGCAAAGCCTCTCCTACGAGCAGTACTTC.

This chain joins TRBV12-5 and TRBJ2-3; no reliable D call. CDR1 is LGHNT and CDR2 is FRNRAP in the germline V gene. CDR3 length: 12 amino acids. The V and J ends lost 6 bases and 6 bases respectively, with 10 bases between them. This chain's CDR3 is CASGLFGDTQYF. In nucleotides, the CDR3 is TGTGCTAGTGGCCTGTTTGGGGATACGCAGTATTTT. Supplemented by reference TRBV12-5 and TRBJ2-3, the full variable domain reads DARVTQTPRHKVTEMGQEVTMRCQPILGHNTVFWYRQTMMQGLELLAYFRNRAPLDDSGMPKDRFSAEMPDATLATLKIQPSEPRDSAVYFCASGLFGDTQYFGPGTRLTVL.

The chain combines TRBV29-1 with TRBJ2-1, with TRBD2 as a possible D gene (6 bases). Trimming shortened V by 2 bases and J by 0 bases, and 8 bases separated the two germline ends. This CDR3 is built from 14 residues. In germline, CDR1 is SQVTM, CDR2 ANQGSEA. This chain's CDR3 is CSVEKRASYNEQFF. For the CDR3, the DNA is TGCAGCGTTGAAAAGCGGGCCTCCTACAATGAGCAGTTCTTC.

The chain uses TRBV29-1 and TRBJ2-7; no clear D gene. V gave up 5 bases and J gave up 2 bases, with 7 bases separating them. Germline V gives CDR1 SQVTM, CDR2 ANQGSEA. This CDR3 comprises 11 residues. CDR3 amino acids: CSVQATYEQYF. The CDR3 nucleotides are TGCAGCGTTCAGGCTACCTACGAGCAGTACTTC.